A single sample is the source of the 27 T cell receptor beta chains below, sequenced in a study of cytomegalovirus exposure and HLA in healthy donors. PCR primers comprised 60 Vbeta and 13 Jbeta primers. The method was immunoSEQ multiplex PCR; TCRdb's version includes in-frame clones alone and lacks a portion of them. The profile shows under 85,000 clones, about 76% of them singletons. Sequencing input: PBMCs. These receptors came from a young man in good health and CMV-seronegative.

The V gene is TRBV10-3, the J gene TRBJ2-3, with D possibly TRBD2 on 6 matching bases. Per germline, CDR1 ENHRY and CDR2 SYGVKD. V lost 4 bases to trimming and J lost 6 bases, with 11 bases between them. The CDR3 spans 13 residues. The CDR3 is CAISASSADTQYF. CDR3 in DNA: TGTGCCATCAGTGCGTCTAGCGCCGATACGCAGTATTTT.

The V and J genes are TRBV29-1 and TRBJ2-1; perhaps TRBD1 as D (6 bases). CDR3 length: 13 residues. V was clipped by 5 bases and J by 2 bases, with 10 bases between them. Germline-derived CDR1 and CDR2 are SQVTM and ANQGSEA. The CDR3 DNA follows: TGCAGCGTTCTCAGGGGTACCTACAATGAGCAGTTCTTC. It specifies CSVLRGTYNEQFF.

The chain joins TRBV5-1 to TRBJ1-1; 8 positions agree with TRBD1. CDR1 SGHRS and CDR2 YFSETQ come from the germline V gene. This CDR3 spans 14 amino acids. The V gene end was trimmed by 3 bases and the J gene end by 4 bases; junction bases not matched to a gene: 5. The CDR3 DNA is TGCGCCAGCAGCTCTCAGGGGGCTGGCACTGAAGCTTTCTTT. The encoded protein is CASSSQGAGTEAFF.

This clone has just a few counts. The gene calls are TRBV27 and TRBJ1-6; 8 positions match TRBD1. The CDR3 sequence is 21 residues long. Germline CDR1 and CDR2: MNHEY and SMNVEV (reference sequence). Trimming cost V 2 bases and J 7 bases; bases outside gene matches: 22. CDR3 residues: CASSLSVWNRGLDRANSPLHF. In nucleotides, the CDR3 is TGTGCCAGCAGTTTAAGTGTTTGGAACAGGGGGTTGGATAGGGCGAATTCACCCCTCCACTTT.

The chain couples TRBV19 to TRBJ2-3, with TRBD1 matching over 8 bases. Germline assignment: CDR1 LNHDA and CDR2 SQIVND (reference sequence). The CDR3 has 17 residues. With 4 bases clipped from V and 6 bases from J, the junction kept 15 bases outside the gene matches. CDR3 protein: CASSSPFSGQGADTQYF. Here the CDR3 DNA reads TGTGCCAGTAGTAGCCCCTTTTCCGGACAGGGTGCGGATACGCAGTATTTT.

The rearrangement joins TRBV7-2 to TRBJ2-5; TRBD2 agrees at 11 bases. This CDR3 is built from 15 residues. Germline V gene lookup returns CDR1 SGHTA and CDR2 FQGNSA. J lost 6 bases, V lost 1 base, and 4 bases had no gene match. The CDR3 spells CASSLGLAGGKTQYF. The CDR3 region has the DNA TGTGCCAGCAGCTTAGGCCTAGCGGGGGGCAAGACCCAGTACTTC.

This chain links TRBV5-1 with TRBJ2-7; 8 nucleotides align to TRBD1. J lost 1 base, V lost 0 bases, and 3 bases had no gene match. Germline V lookup: CDR1 SGHRS, CDR2 YFSETQ. This CDR3 contains 15 residues. The CDR3 loop reads CASSLDQGASYEQYF. The DNA for the CDR3 is TGCGCCAGCAGCTTGGATCAGGGGGCATCCTACGAGCAGTACTTC.

The chain has TRBV19 and TRBJ1-6; D gene ambiguous. V was pared by 5 bases and J by 0 bases, with 17 bases between. Germline assignment: CDR1 LNHDA and CDR2 SQIVND (reference sequence). The CDR3 spans 18 residues. CDR3 in amino acids: CASSPHGGPISYNSPLHF. The CDR3 DNA reads as TGTGCCAGTAGTCCCCATGGAGGACCGATCTCCTATAATTCACCCCTCCACTTT.

The chain links TRBV30 to TRBJ1-3, with TRBD1 matching over 7 bases. Trimming removed 2 bases from V and 4 bases from J; junction bases left unmatched: 14. The V gene's germline CDR1 is GTSNPN and CDR2 SVGIG (reference sequence). This CDR3 contains 17 residues. CDR3 sequence (DNA): TGTGCCTGGAGTCCCATCAAAGGGACAGCCCTGGGAAACACCATATATTTT. Protein sequence: CAWSPIKGTALGNTIYF.

This sequence joins TRBV27 and TRBJ2-5; D is ambiguous. Germline CDR1 is MNHEY and CDR2 is SMNVEV (reference sequence). Trimming removed 6 bases from V and 1 base from J, with 15 bases in between. The CDR3 has 15 amino acids. CDR3 DNA sequence: TGTGCCAGCAGCTCGCCAACCCTATTCCAAGAGACCCAGTACTTC. Its protein product is CASSSPTLFQETQYF.

This clone has a single count. The CDR3 reads CASGEQGAYNEQFF. DNA of the CDR3: TGTGCCAGTGGGGAACAGGGGGCCTACAATGAGCAGTTCTTC. This chain connects TRBV19 to TRBJ2-1, with 8 bases fitting TRBD1. This CDR3 comprises 14 residues. V lost 8 bases to trimming and J lost 2 bases; unmatched junction nucleotides: 5. Germline loops: CDR1 LNHDA, CDR2 SQIVND (reference sequence).

This clone has just one count. This CDR3 is CATSRHAEGSGYTF. In DNA, the CDR3 is TGTGCCACCAGCAGACACGCGGAGGGATCTGGCTACACCTTC. The J gene is TRBJ1-2, the V gene TRBV15; D is ambiguous. This CDR3 is 14 amino acids long. V shed 2 bases and J shed 7 bases, with 14 bases lying between them. Germline assignment: CDR1 LNHNV and CDR2 YYDKDF (reference sequence).

The rearrangement links TRBV5-1 to TRBJ1-2, with TRBD1 matching over 8 bases. CDR3 length: 17 amino acids. Losses at the gene ends were 0 bases for V and 4 bases for J; bases not matched to a gene: 11. Germline-derived CDR1 and CDR2 are SGHRS and YFSETQ. The CDR3: CASSLEGGTGTFYGYTF. DNA of the CDR3: TGCGCCAGCAGCTTGGAAGGAGGGACAGGAACGTTCTATGGCTACACCTTC.

The V call is TRBV4-1, the J call TRBJ2-1; 9 positions agree with TRBD2. The CDR3 is 16 amino acids. Unmatched junction bases numbered 9, after V lost 4 bases and J lost 5 bases. Looked up from germline, CDR1 is MGHRA and CDR2 is YSYEKL. The CDR3 here is CASSLDQGTSNNEQFF. The CDR3 bases are TGCGCCAGCAGCCTAGATCAAGGGACTAGCAACAATGAGCAGTTCTTC.

The table lists this clone with a few counts. The chain recombines TRBV27 with TRBJ2-1; a possible D gene is TRBD2 (6 bases). The ends were cut back, 4 bases at V and 12 bases at J, with 16 bases in the middle. Germline CDR1 reads MNHEY; CDR2 reads SMNVEV (reference sequence). The CDR3 sequence is 13 residues long. Here the CDR3 reads CASSSPGLKVQFF. The CDR3 DNA sequence: TGTGCCAGCAGTTCCCCGGGACTCAAGGTGCAGTTCTTC.

This chain uses TRBV19 with TRBJ1-4; tentative D call: TRBD1 (5 bases). Germline V gives CDR1 LNHDA, CDR2 SQIVND (reference sequence). The CDR3 is 17 amino acids. Trimming took off 3 bases at V and 0 bases at J, with 14 bases between the two ends. The CDR3 sequence is CASSIAPPGSTNEKLFF. CDR3 bases: TGTGCCAGTAGTATCGCCCCCCCAGGGTCAACTAATGAAAAACTGTTTTTT.

J is TRBJ1-4 and V is TRBV11-2; the D gene is possibly TRBD1 (5 bases). CDR3 size: 15 residues. Trimming pared 3 bases from V and 4 bases from J, leaving 12 bases between. Germline lookup yields CDR1 SGHAT and CDR2 FQNNGV. The CDR3: CASSLNGRGNEKLFF. For the CDR3, the DNA is TGTGCCAGCAGCTTGAACGGAAGGGGTAATGAAAAACTGTTTTTT.

This clone was seen a handful of times. The genes are TRBV5-1 and TRBJ1-6, with D maybe TRBD1 (6 bases). Germline V gene lookup returns CDR1 SGHRS and CDR2 YFSETQ. The CDR3 spans 14 residues. The germline V and J ends were trimmed by 0 bases and 10 bases, with 11 bases remaining between them. The CDR3 protein is CASSLGAGVSPLHF. The CDR3 nucleotides read TGCGCCAGCAGCTTGGGGGCAGGGGTCTCACCCCTCCACTTT.

V and J are TRBV5-1 and TRBJ1-6; unclear D gene. V shed 4 bases and J shed 5 bases, with 13 bases lying between them. The V gene's germline CDR1 is SGHRS and CDR2 YFSETQ. There are 15 residues in the CDR3. In DNA, the CDR3 is TGCGCCAGCAGCATTACCGGGAGTAATAATTCACCCCTCCACTTT. Translating it yields CASSITGSNNSPLHF. The variable domain in full, with the rest retrieved from reference TRBV5-1 and TRBJ1-6, is KAGVTQTPRYLIKTRGQQVTLSCSPISGHRSVSWYQQTPGQGLQFLFEYFSETQRNKGNFPGRFSGRQFSNSRSEMNVSTLELGDSALYLCASSITGSNNSPLHFGNGTRLTVT.

The chain links TRBV12-5 to TRBJ2-1; TRBD1 agrees at 7 bases. The CDR3 sequence is 16 residues long. V was clipped by 4 bases and J by 0 bases; unmatched bases: 6. Germline CDR1 and CDR2: LGHNT and FRNRAP. The CDR3 reads CASGSENRGSYNEQFF. The CDR3 DNA reads TGTGCTAGTGGTTCAGAGAACAGGGGCTCCTACAATGAGCAGTTCTTC.

The genes are TRBV18 and TRBJ1-3; 8 bases fit TRBD1. Germline lookup yields CDR1 KGHSH and CDR2 LQKENI. The CDR3 runs 17 residues. V was pared by 5 bases and J by 2 bases, with 11 bases of the junction left unmatched. The CDR3 reads CASSAKGQGAAGNTIYF. In DNA, the CDR3 is TGTGCCAGCTCAGCAAAAGGCCAGGGGGCTGCTGGAAACACCATATATTTT.

V is TRBV5-1 and J is TRBJ2-2; D is possibly TRBD1 (6 bases). The V and J ends lost 4 bases and 8 bases respectively, with 12 bases between them. From germline, CDR1 is SGHRS and CDR2 YFSETQ. CDR3 length: 13 residues. CDR3 loop: CASSHRVSGELFF. In nucleotides, the CDR3 is TGCGCCAGCAGCCACAGGGTTTCGGGGGAGCTGTTTTTT.

The chain joins TRBV19 to TRBJ1-2; 7 bases fit TRBD1. This CDR3 is 14 amino acids long. J was trimmed by 5 bases and V by 7 bases; bases with no gene match: 10. Germline CDR1 LNHDA, CDR2 SQIVND (reference sequence). In DNA, the CDR3 is TGTGCCAGTACCCCGCAGGGGGTTCGTTATGGCTACACCTTC. This encodes CASTPQGVRYGYTF.

V usage is TRBV19 and J usage is TRBJ2-7; D unresolved. Germline V gene data show CDR1 as LNHDA and CDR2 as SQIVND (reference sequence). The V gene lost 3 bases and the J gene lost 5 bases, with 11 bases spanning the gap. There are 13 residues in the CDR3. The CDR3 region is CASSIGQDNEQYF. The CDR3 DNA is TGTGCCAGTAGTATTGGGCAGGATAACGAGCAGTACTTC.

The chain employs TRBV27 and TRBJ1-2; a possible D gene is TRBD1 (6 bases). The length of the CDR3 is 14 residues. Germline loops: CDR1 MNHEY, CDR2 SMNVEV (reference sequence). The germline V and J ends were trimmed by 6 bases and 5 bases, with 16 bases remaining between them. The CDR3 coding sequence is TGTGCCAGCAGCCTACAGGGATCCGGGTATGGCTACACCTTC. This codes for CASSLQGSGYGYTF.

The chain combines TRBV18 with TRBJ2-2; TRBD2 aligns across 8 bases. This CDR3 is 19 amino acids long. The germline V gene has CDR1 KGHSH and CDR2 LQKENI. V lost 6 bases to trimming and J lost 3 bases; unmatched junction nucleotides: 18. The CDR3 DNA sequence: TGTGCCAGCTCGCCCATCAGGGCCCCGAGCGGGGGATACACCGGGGAGCTGTTTTTT. Encoded protein: CASSPIRAPSGGYTGELFF.

The chain links TRBV18 to TRBJ2-5, with D possibly matching TRBD1 (5 bases). Germline CDR1 and CDR2: KGHSH and LQKENI. Trimming shortened V by 6 bases and J by 2 bases, and 16 bases separated the two germline ends. The CDR3 runs to 15 residues. CDR3 region: CASSPTLTAQETQYF. The CDR3 nucleotides are TGTGCCAGCTCCCCCACCTTGACAGCTCAAGAGACCCAGTACTTC.